A single TCR beta chain is shown here with its context. The antigen it binds to is not known. No much larger clone exists at a distance of one base, and base qualities are not known. This sample was taken from a study of T cells in localized non-small cell lung cancer (dated by TCRdb to 2019 to 2021). With regard to the full study: The study analyzed T cell repertoires of over 200 early-stage NSCLC patients, comparing tumors and uninvolved tumor-adjacent lungs. Of the NSCLC patients, roughly 130 were male and about 97 were female, and the mean age was approximately 66 years. All 240 or so NSCLC patients in the cohort were treatment-naive and had localized lung tumors that were resected. Results and caveats for the whole study, not just this receptor: Longer overall survival was associated with higher blood T cell density, whereas shorter survival was associated with higher adjacent-lung clonality. Of the top 100 tumor clones, a median of roughly 60 were detected in paired uninvolved adjacent lung; roughly 26 were also among that lung's top 100. Because multi-region tumor sequencing was not done, intratumor heterogeneity could not be ruled out. Because the study design was exploratory, TCR variables were selected using unadjusted p-values without false-discovery rate correction. Uninvolved tumor-adjacent lung showed the highest T cell clonality, higher than tumor, which suggests more focused antigenic responses in the adjacent lung.

TCR beta CDR3 regions were sequenced from DNA using the immunoSEQ Assay. Regarding the original processing steps: To compute T cell density, TCR beta template counts were normalized to usable DNA, which was estimated by amplifying housekeeping genes. Richness was estimated using the preseqR package, with extrapolation to 400,000 templates for PBMC samples and to 120,000 templates for tissue samples. Clonality was taken to be one minus Pielou's evenness. To identify tissue-enriched TCRs, differential abundance testing was run on productive amino-acid clonotypes with a minimum total count of 5 and an alpha of 0.1. The Jaccard Index and the Morisita Overlap Index were used to quantify repertoire overlap between compartments. TCR beta CDR3s were clustered by GLIPH together with public tetramer-defined viral CDR3s, and at least three viral sequences plus V-gene enrichment were required for viral motifs. The clones in this table, taken by TCRdb from immuneACCESS, are in-frame only. Not every clone is retained; where verified, under half of the shortfall comes from an unresolved V gene, and the cause of the rest is unknown. The DNA was the basis for D and trimming; V, J and clone size are from that table. For this sample the table gives more than 6,000 clones, of which roughly 53% were detected only once. The ten largest account for roughly 2.9% of the sample.

The CDR3 numbers 15 residues from cysteine through phenylalanine. Only the CDR3 DNA stays, 45 bases, in frame from base 1. Deletion took 4 bases off V and 2 bases off J, with a span of 15 bases between the germline ends. From the germline V gene, CDR1 is SGDLS and CDR2 is YYNGEE. This receptor was taken from a female donor of 60 years or more with stage I lung adenocarcinoma. The sequences come from lymph node tissue, collected before any cancer treatment. The sequence is built from TRBV9 and TRBJ1-2; the D gene cannot be resolved reliably. Here the CDR3 is given as CASSRGPDWNYGYTF. Here is the DNA: TGTGCCAGCAGCCGCGGCCCGGATTGGAACTATGGCTACACCTTC.